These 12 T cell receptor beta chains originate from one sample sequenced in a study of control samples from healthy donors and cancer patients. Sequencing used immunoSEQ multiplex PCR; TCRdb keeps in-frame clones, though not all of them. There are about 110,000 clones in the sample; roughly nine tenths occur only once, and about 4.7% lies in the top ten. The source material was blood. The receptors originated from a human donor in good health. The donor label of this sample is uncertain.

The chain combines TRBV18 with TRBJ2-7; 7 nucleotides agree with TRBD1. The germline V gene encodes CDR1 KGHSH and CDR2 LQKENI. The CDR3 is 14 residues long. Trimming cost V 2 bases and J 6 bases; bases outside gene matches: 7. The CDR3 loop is CASSPIDRVGEQYF. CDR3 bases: TGTGCCAGCTCACCAATTGACAGGGTGGGCGAGCAGTACTTC. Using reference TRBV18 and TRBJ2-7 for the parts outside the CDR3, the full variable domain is NAGVMQNPRHLVRRRGQEARLRCSPMKGHSHVYWYRQLPEEGLKFMVYLQKENIIDESGMPKERFSAEFPKEGPSILRIQQVVRGDSAAYFCASSPIDRVGEQYFGPGTRLTVT.

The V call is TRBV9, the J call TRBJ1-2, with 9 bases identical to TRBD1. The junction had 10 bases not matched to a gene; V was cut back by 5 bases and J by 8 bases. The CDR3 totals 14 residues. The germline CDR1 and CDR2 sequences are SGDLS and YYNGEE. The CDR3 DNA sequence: TGTGCCAGCAGAAAATCCGGGACAGGGCGGGGCTACACCTTC. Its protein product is CASRKSGTGRGYTF.

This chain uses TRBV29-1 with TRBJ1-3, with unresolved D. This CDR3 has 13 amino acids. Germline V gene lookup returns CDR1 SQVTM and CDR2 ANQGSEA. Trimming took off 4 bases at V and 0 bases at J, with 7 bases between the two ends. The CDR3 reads CSVGTGSGNTIYF. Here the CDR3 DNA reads TGCAGCGTTGGGACCGGCTCTGGAAACACCATATATTTT.

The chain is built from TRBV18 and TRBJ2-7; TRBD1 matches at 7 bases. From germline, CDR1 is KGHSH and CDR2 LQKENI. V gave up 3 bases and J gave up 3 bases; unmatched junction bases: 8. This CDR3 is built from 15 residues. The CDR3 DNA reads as TGTGCCAGCTCACCGGGACAGAACATTATCTACGAGCAGTACTTC. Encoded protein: CASSPGQNIIYEQYF. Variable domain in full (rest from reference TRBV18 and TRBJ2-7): NAGVMQNPRHLVRRRGQEARLRCSPMKGHSHVYWYRQLPEEGLKFMVYLQKENIIDESGMPKERFSAEFPKEGPSILRIQQVVRGDSAAYFCASSPGQNIIYEQYFGPGTRLTVT.

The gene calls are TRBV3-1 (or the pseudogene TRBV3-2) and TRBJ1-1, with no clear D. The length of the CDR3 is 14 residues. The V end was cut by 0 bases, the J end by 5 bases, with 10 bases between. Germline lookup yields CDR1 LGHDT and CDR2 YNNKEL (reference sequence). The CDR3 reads CASSQESVITEAFF. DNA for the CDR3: TGTGCCAGCAGCCAAGAATCAGTTATTACTGAAGCTTTCTTT.

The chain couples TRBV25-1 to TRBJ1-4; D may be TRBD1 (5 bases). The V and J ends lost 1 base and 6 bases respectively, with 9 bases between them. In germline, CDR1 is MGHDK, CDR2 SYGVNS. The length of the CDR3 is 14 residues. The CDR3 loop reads CASSESGGDEKLFF. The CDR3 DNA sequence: TGTGCCAGCAGTGAATCTGGGGGTGATGAAAAACTGTTTTTT. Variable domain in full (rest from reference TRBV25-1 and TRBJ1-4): EADIYQTPRYLVIGTGKKITLECSQTMGHDKMYWYQQDPGMELHLIHYSYGVNSTEKGDLSSESTVSRIRTEHFPLTLESARPSHTSQYLCASSESGGDEKLFFGSGTQLSVL.

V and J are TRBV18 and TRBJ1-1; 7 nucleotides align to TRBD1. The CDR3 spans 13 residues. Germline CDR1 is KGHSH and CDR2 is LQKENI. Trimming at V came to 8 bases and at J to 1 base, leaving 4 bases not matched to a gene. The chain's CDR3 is CASTRGTNTEAFF. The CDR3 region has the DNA TGTGCCAGCACCAGGGGGACGAACACTGAAGCTTTCTTT.

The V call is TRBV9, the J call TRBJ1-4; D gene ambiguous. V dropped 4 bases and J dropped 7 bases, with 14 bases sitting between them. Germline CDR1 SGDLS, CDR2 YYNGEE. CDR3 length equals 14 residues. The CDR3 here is CASSPGVKGEKLFF. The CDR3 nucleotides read TGTGCCAGCAGCCCGGGAGTAAAGGGTGAAAAACTGTTTTTT.

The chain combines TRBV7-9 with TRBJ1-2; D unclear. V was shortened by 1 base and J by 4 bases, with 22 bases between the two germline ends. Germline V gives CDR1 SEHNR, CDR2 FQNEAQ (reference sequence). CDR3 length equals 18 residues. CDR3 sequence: CASSLGRPEKDDSYGYTF. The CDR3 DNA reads TGTGCCAGCAGCTTAGGTAGACCGGAGAAAGACGATTCCTATGGCTACACCTTC.

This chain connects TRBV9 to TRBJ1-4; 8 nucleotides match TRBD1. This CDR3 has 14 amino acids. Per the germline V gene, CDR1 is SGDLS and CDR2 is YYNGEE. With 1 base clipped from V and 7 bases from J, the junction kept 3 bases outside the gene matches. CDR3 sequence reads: CASSVSGTGEKLFF. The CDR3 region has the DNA TGTGCCAGCAGCGTATCGGGGACAGGTGAAAAACTGTTTTTT.

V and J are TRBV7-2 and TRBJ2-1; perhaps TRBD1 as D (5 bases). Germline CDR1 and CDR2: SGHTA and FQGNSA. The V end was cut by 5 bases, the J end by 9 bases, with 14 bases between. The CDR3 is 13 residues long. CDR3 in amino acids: CASSVPGFTEQFF. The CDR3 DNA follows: TGTGCCAGCAGCGTTCCAGGGTTTACTGAGCAGTTCTTC.

The CDR3 loop reads CASSLATSGGYRQETQYF. Written as DNA, the CDR3 is TGCGCCAGCAGCTTGGCGACTAGCGGGGGGTACCGTCAAGAGACCCAGTACTTC. The V gene is TRBV5-1, the J gene TRBJ2-5; 13 positions match TRBD2. Looked up from germline, CDR1 is SGHRS and CDR2 is YFSETQ. This CDR3 has 18 residues. Unmatched junction bases numbered 7, after V lost 0 bases and J lost 2 bases.